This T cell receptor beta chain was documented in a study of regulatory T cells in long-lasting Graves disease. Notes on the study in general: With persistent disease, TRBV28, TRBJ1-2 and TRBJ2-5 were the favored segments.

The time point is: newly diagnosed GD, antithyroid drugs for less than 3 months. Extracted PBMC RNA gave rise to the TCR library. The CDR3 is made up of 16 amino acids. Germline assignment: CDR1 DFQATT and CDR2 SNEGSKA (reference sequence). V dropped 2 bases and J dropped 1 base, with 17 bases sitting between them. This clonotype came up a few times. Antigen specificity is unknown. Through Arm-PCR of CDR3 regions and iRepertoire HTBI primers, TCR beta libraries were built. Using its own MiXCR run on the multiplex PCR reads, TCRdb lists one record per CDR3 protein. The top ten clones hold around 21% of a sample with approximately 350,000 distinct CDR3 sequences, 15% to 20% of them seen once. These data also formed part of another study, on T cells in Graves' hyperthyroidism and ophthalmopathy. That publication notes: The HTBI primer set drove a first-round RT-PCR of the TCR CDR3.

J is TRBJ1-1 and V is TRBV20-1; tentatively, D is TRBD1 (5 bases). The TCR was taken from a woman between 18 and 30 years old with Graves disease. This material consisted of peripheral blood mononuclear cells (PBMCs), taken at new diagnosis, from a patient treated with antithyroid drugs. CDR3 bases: TGCAGTGCTAGAAAGGAGGGGAATGTGAGGAACACTGAAGCTTTCTTT. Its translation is CSARKEGNVRNTEAFF.